The TCR beta chain described here comes from a study of blood T cell repertoires in COVID-19 (TCRdb year 2020). In terms of the full investigation: Samples from collaborators originated in the United States, Italy and Spain and spanned both the acute and convalescent phases of COVID-19. The material from the prospective study consisted of cDNA or gDNA derived from T cells, B-cell-depleted T cells, or PBMCs. The dataset comprised deeply sampled blood TCRbeta repertoires from subjects exposed to, actively infected with, or recovered from COVID-19. The repertoires were made available in a free public database intended to serve as a resource for research on the immune response to SARS-CoV-2. Samples came from the ongoing ImmuneRACE study (first 160 participants) plus 1,254 subjects from 6 global collaborators. A de-identified subject ID, COVID-19 status, age in years and sex were almost always included in the sample metadata. Where HLA class I and class II types were available, the types were taken from metadata supplied by the sample provider, not from assay-based typing.

A remark on this clone: Its recognized antigen is unknown. Per-base quality was not reported, and no clone a single base away is much larger than it.

TCRbeta CDR3 regions were amplified from genomic DNA by means of the immunoSEQ Assay, a bias-controlled multiplex PCR. The authors' pipeline ran thus. Within the assay, amplification of reference gene primers was used to estimate how many nucleated cells each sample contained. Sequence reads were collapsed and filtered to measure the absolute abundance of every unique TCRbeta CDR3 rearrangement. Productive Simpson clonality was computed per sample as the square root of Simpson's diversity index over productive rearrangements. What TCRdb holds here is the immuneACCESS table cut down to in-frame rearrangements. Part of the clones is not present; checked against another copy, under half of the missing clones reflect an unresolved V gene, and the others are unexplained. The V and J calls and clone size were taken over from that table, and D and trimming were inferred from the DNA. For this sample the table gives roughly 200,000 clones, of which about nine tenths were detected only once. The ten largest clones represent roughly 1.6% of the sample.

Each collaborating institution followed its own protocols to collect whole blood in K2EDTA tubes. For TCRbeta analysis, collaborators shipped samples in one of three forms: frozen whole blood, isolated PBMCs, or DNA extracted from either of those sample types. The full study reports these points: The amount of clinical and demographic metadata varied by source and participant and was provided uncurated.

The CDR3 holds 14 amino acids from the cysteine to the phenylalanine. Only the CDR3 part of the read is kept: 42 bases, read in frame from the first base. The germline V gene (reference sequence) supplies CDR1 MNHEY and CDR2 SMNVEV. V loses 2 bases, J loses 6 bases, and the germline ends lie 12 bases apart. The chain is made from TRBV27 and TRBJ2-3; no D segment can be confidently identified. The sequence derives from a man aged 18 to 29 with active or convalescent COVID-19. The source material was peripheral blood. Read as DNA, the sequence is TGTGCCAGCAGTTTAGTCGGGTACTTGGATACGCAGTATTTT. Its protein product is CASSLVGYLDTQYF.